The next 31 T cell receptor beta chains were all read from a single sample in a study of cytomegalovirus exposure and HLA in healthy donors. TCRdb's table, derived via immunoSEQ multiplex PCR, lists solely in-frame clones and lacks some. This repertoire shows around 150,000 clones, approximately 89% found once; its top ten account for 4% to 5%. Sequenced: PBMCs. These receptor sequences come from a man younger than 35 in good health and CMV-seropositive.

The chain couples TRBV5-1 to TRBJ2-2; 10 positions agree with TRBD1. The germline V gene encodes CDR1 SGHRS and CDR2 YFSETQ. This CDR3 is 17 amino acids long. The V segment lost 5 bases and the J segment 3 bases; nucleotides outside the gene matches: 10. CDR3: CASRYPPGQGYTGELFF. As DNA, the CDR3 is TGCGCCAGCAGATACCCCCCGGGACAGGGGTACACCGGGGAGCTGTTTTTT.

This chain joins TRBV13 and TRBJ2-7, with D perhaps TRBD2 (5 bases). V was shortened by 0 bases and J by 7 bases, with 10 bases between the two germline ends. The CDR3 runs to 13 residues. The germline V gene has CDR1 PRHDT and CDR2 FYEKMQ (reference sequence). CDR3 nucleotides: TGTGCCAGCAGCTTAGGGGTGGGGAGAGAGCAGTACTTC. Residues: CASSLGVGREQYF.

J is TRBJ2-7 and V is TRBV7-9; 7 bases fit TRBD1. Germline V lookup: CDR1 SEHNR, CDR2 FQNEAQ (reference sequence). The CDR3 is 14 residues long. Unmatched junction bases numbered 8, after V lost 5 bases and J lost 4 bases. The CDR3 region is CASSNEGTVYEQYF. The CDR3 coding sequence is TGTGCCAGCAGCAACGAAGGGACAGTTTACGAGCAGTACTTC.

V is TRBV7-8 and J is TRBJ2-3; 8 positions agree with TRBD2. The junction had 14 bases not matched to a gene; V was cut back by 5 bases and J by 4 bases. CDR1 SGHVS and CDR2 FQNEAQ come from the germline V gene. The CDR3 runs 17 residues. Here the CDR3 reads CASSPERSGSVSDTQYF. In DNA, the CDR3 is TGTGCCAGCAGCCCCGAGAGGAGCGGGAGCGTCTCAGATACGCAGTATTTT.

This clone was observed a handful of times. The chain combines TRBV30 with TRBJ1-5; D remains ambiguous. The CDR3 consists of 13 residues. Germline V gene sequence: CDR1 GTSNPN, CDR2 SVGIG (reference sequence). V was pared by 0 bases and J by 1 base, with 4 bases between. This CDR3 is CAWSVQSNQPQHF. CDR3 bases: TGTGCCTGGAGTGTACAAAGCAATCAGCCCCAGCATTTT.

The rearrangement uses TRBV11-2 and TRBJ2-5, with 11 bases fitting TRBD2. The V and J ends lost 5 bases and 0 bases, in that order; junction bases with no gene match: 8. The CDR3 is made up of 17 amino acids. Germline V gene sequence: CDR1 SGHAT, CDR2 FQNNGV. The DNA for the CDR3 is TGTGCCAGCAGCCCCGGGACTAGCGGAGGAAACCAAGAGACCCAGTACTTC. Its translation is CASSPGTSGGNQETQYF.

This clone was recorded once. The genes are TRBV14 and TRBJ1-2, with TRBD1 as a possible D gene (5 bases). The CDR3 totals 13 residues. Germline V gene data show CDR1 as SGHDN and CDR2 as FVKESK. Trimming removed 0 bases from V and 8 bases from J, with 10 bases in between. The CDR3, as DNA: TGTGCCAGCAGCCAAGATCTGGGGGGAGGCTACACCTTC. Amino acid sequence: CASSQDLGGGYTF. Combining the CDR3 with reference TRBV14 and TRBJ1-2 gives the whole variable domain EAGVTQFPSHSVIEKGQTVTLRCDPISGHDNLYWYRRVMGKEIKFLLHFVKESKQDESGMPNNRFLAERTGGTYSTLKVQPAELEDSGVYFCASSQDLGGGYTFGSGTRLTVV.

J is TRBJ2-2 and V is TRBV7-2; 9 positions agree with TRBD2. The CDR3 has 16 amino acids. The germline CDR1 and CDR2 sequences are SGHTA and FQGNSA. Losses at the gene ends were 1 base for V and 3 bases for J; bases not matched to a gene: 3. The DNA for the CDR3 is TGTGCCAGCAGCTTAGTGGGCGGGAGGGACACCGGGGAGCTGTTTTTT. This sequence encodes CASSLVGGRDTGELFF.

The chain combines TRBV2 with TRBJ2-2, with TRBD2 as a possible D gene (5 bases). CDR1 is SNHLY and CDR2 is FYNNEI in the germline V gene. Trimming pared 5 bases from V and 0 bases from J, leaving 10 bases between. CDR3 size: 15 residues. This chain's CDR3 is CASSSDYANTGELFF. The CDR3 coding sequence is TGTGCCAGCAGTTCAGACTACGCGAACACCGGGGAGCTGTTTTTT. The variable domain in full, completed from reference TRBV2 and TRBJ2-2, reads EPEVTQTPSHQVTQMGQEVILRCVPISNHLYFYWYRQILGQKVEFLVSFYNNEISEKSEIFDDQFSVERPDGSNFTLKIRSTKLEDSAMYFCASSSDYANTGELFFGEGSRLTVL.

The chain links TRBV7-3 to TRBJ2-1; 10 positions match TRBD2. The CDR3 consists of 15 residues. Germline V gene sequence: CDR1 SGHTA, CDR2 FQGTGA. The junction had 7 bases not matched to a gene; V was cut back by 2 bases and J by 9 bases. Here the CDR3 reads CASSLFSGRGSEQFF. The CDR3 bases are TGTGCCAGCAGCTTATTCAGCGGGAGGGGGAGTGAGCAGTTCTTC.

Remarks on this clone: The identical CDR3 is also encoded by other nucleotide sequences in the sample. The chain joins TRBV5-1 to TRBJ2-1; maybe TRBD2 (6 bases). CDR3 length equals 16 residues. The V and J ends lost 0 bases and 0 bases respectively, with 10 bases between them. Germline-derived CDR1 and CDR2 are SGHRS and YFSETQ. CDR3 in amino acids: CASSLGAGSSYNEQFF. CDR3 DNA: TGCGCCAGCAGCTTGGGGGCCGGGAGCTCCTACAATGAGCAGTTCTTC.

J is TRBJ1-1 and V is TRBV6-5, with TRBD1 matching over 8 bases. The CDR3 is 13 residues long. V gave up 4 bases and J gave up 9 bases; unmatched junction bases: 7. Germline values: CDR1 MNHEY, CDR2 SVGAGI. The CDR3 region is CASSLPGQVQAFF. The CDR3 nucleotides read TGTGCCAGCAGTTTGCCGGGACAGGTTCAAGCTTTCTTT.

The genes are TRBV6-1 and TRBJ1-3; no clear D. The CDR3 contains 14 residues. CDR1 and CDR2 (germline): MNHNS, SASEGT. V was shortened by 2 bases and J by 2 bases, with 7 bases between the two germline ends. In DNA, the CDR3 is TGTGCCAGCAGTGAATCAGTTCCTGGAAACACCATATATTTT. Amino acids: CASSESVPGNTIYF.

The V gene is TRBV29-1, the J gene TRBJ2-7; 9 positions agree with TRBD1. The germline V gene encodes CDR1 SQVTM and CDR2 ANQGSEA. Trimming removed 3 bases from V and 6 bases from J; junction bases left unmatched: 6. The CDR3 totals 13 residues. The CDR3 DNA sequence: TGCAGCGTTGAGTTTACAGGGGGCAGCGAGCAGTACTTC. Translating it yields CSVEFTGGSEQYF.

The gene calls are TRBV11-2 and TRBJ2-1; D gene ambiguous. Per the germline V gene, CDR1 is SGHAT and CDR2 is FQNNGV. The CDR3 runs to 15 residues. V shed 3 bases and J shed 10 bases, with 19 bases lying between them. In DNA form, the CDR3 reads TGTGCCAGCAGCTTGACGTTGGGCCTGGGTGGCGAGCAGTTCTTC. It encodes CASSLTLGLGGEQFF.

This chain joins TRBV10-1 and TRBJ2-6, with 8 nucleotides matching TRBD1. The J segment lost 3 bases and the V segment lost 5 bases, leaving 12 bases of the junction unmatched. This CDR3 spans 18 amino acids. Germline V CDR1 and CDR2: WNHNN, SYGVQD (reference sequence). The CDR3 is CASSSPGQVRFGANVLTF. In DNA form, the CDR3 reads TGCGCCAGCAGTTCCCCGGGACAGGTGAGGTTTGGGGCCAACGTCCTGACTTTC.

This chain connects TRBV5-6 to TRBJ2-1; 11 nucleotides match TRBD2. After removal of 3 bases from V and 2 bases from J, the junction contained 13 bases not matched to a gene. CDR3 length equals 19 residues. Germline V lookup: CDR1 SGHDT, CDR2 YYEEEE. CDR3 sequence (DNA): TGTGCCAGCAGCTCCTCCGGCTTAGCGGGAGGGAAGGCCTACAATGAGCAGTTCTTC. It codes for CASSSSGLAGGKAYNEQFF.

A few counts support this clone. CDR3 sequence (DNA): TGCGCCAGCAGCCGCCCGGACAGGGGAATAGGAGGCTACACCTTC. Residues: CASSRPDRGIGGYTF. The rearrangement joins TRBV4-1 to TRBJ1-2; 9 nucleotides line up with TRBD1. The V gene end was trimmed by 4 bases and the J gene end by 8 bases; junction bases not matched to a gene: 11. In germline, CDR1 is MGHRA, CDR2 YSYEKL. The CDR3 extends over 15 amino acids.

CDR3 DNA: TGTGCCAGCAGCTACCTAACCTCTGGGGCCAACGTCCTGACTTTC. This gives the protein CASSYLTSGANVLTF. The chain combines TRBV7-3 with TRBJ2-6; the D is unclear. CDR1 and CDR2 (germline): SGHTA, FQGTGA. V was trimmed by 4 bases and J by 0 bases, leaving 7 bases between them. The CDR3 length is 15 residues.

The rearrangement joins TRBV20-1 to TRBJ2-7, with 7 bases matching TRBD2. This CDR3 has 11 amino acids. The germline CDR1 and CDR2 sequences are DFQATT and SNEGSKA (reference sequence). V trimming: 6 bases; J trimming: 4 bases; junction bases outside the gene matches: 3. This CDR3 reads CSAREAYEQYF. CDR3 DNA: TGCAGTGCCCGGGAGGCTTACGAGCAGTACTTC.

The CDR3 DNA reads TGTGCCAGCAGACCGGGACAGGGATCGAACACCGGGGAGCTGTTTTTT. Amino acid sequence: CASRPGQGSNTGELFF. The chain has TRBV11-2 and TRBJ2-2; the match to TRBD1 covers 9 bases. Germline-derived CDR1 and CDR2 are SGHAT and FQNNGV. With 6 bases clipped from V and 0 bases from J, the junction kept 5 bases outside the gene matches. The CDR3 contains 16 residues.

A few counts support this clone. The rearrangement uses TRBV30 and TRBJ1-5; no definite D call. V dropped 2 bases and J dropped 3 bases, with 8 bases sitting between them. This CDR3 is 13 amino acids long. CDR1 is GTSNPN, CDR2 SVGIG, per germline (reference sequence). The CDR3 region is CAWSPGNNQPQHF. The CDR3 DNA follows: TGTGCCTGGAGTCCCGGGAACAATCAGCCCCAGCATTTT.

The chain carries TRBV7-3 and TRBJ1-1, with 7 bases fitting TRBD1. Germline V gene lookup returns CDR1 SGHTA and CDR2 FQGTGA. CDR3 length: 16 amino acids. V dropped 5 bases and J dropped 2; count of bases not matched to a gene: 11. The CDR3 region is CASSRTGLSSNTEAFF. The CDR3 DNA follows: TGTGCCAGCAGCCGGACAGGCCTCTCTTCTAACACTGAAGCTTTCTTT.

This chain uses TRBV6-5 with TRBJ2-3; the match to TRBD1 covers 7 bases. J lost 2 bases, V lost 5 bases, and 7 bases had no gene match. Looked up from germline, CDR1 is MNHEY and CDR2 is SVGAGI. The CDR3 is 15 residues long. The CDR3, as DNA: TGTGCCAGCAGTAATCCCGGGACAGCCACAGATACGCAGTATTTT. Amino acid sequence: CASSNPGTATDTQYF.

This clone has only one observation. The J gene is TRBJ2-5, the V gene TRBV15, with D perhaps TRBD1 (6 bases). CDR3 size: 15 residues. CDR1 is LNHNV, CDR2 YYDKDF, per germline (reference sequence). Trimming shortened V by 5 bases and J by 5 bases, and 18 bases separated the two germline ends. The DNA of the CDR3 is TGTGCCACCAGCCATACCCGCGATAGGGGGGAGACCCAGTACTTC. Amino acid sequence: CATSHTRDRGETQYF.

This clone was seen only once. V usage is TRBV13 and J usage is TRBJ2-7; the D is unclear. Germline CDR1 reads PRHDT; CDR2 reads FYEKMQ (reference sequence). CDR3 length: 14 residues. V was cut by 2 bases and J by 7 bases, with 15 bases left in between. CDR3: CASSLKSVSREQYF. In nucleotides, the CDR3 is TGTGCCAGCAGCTTAAAGTCCGTTAGTCGAGAGCAGTACTTC.

This chain links TRBV7-9 with TRBJ2-7; 8 bases are a match to TRBD1. Germline assignment: CDR1 SEHNR and CDR2 FQNEAQ (reference sequence). There are 13 residues in the CDR3. V lost 5 bases to trimming and J lost 4 bases; unmatched junction nucleotides: 4. The CDR3 loop reads CASSEDRGYEQYF. The CDR3 DNA sequence: TGTGCCAGCAGCGAAGACAGGGGTTACGAGCAGTACTTC.

The genes are TRBV5-1 and TRBJ2-3, with D perhaps TRBD2 (6 bases). This CDR3 spans 15 amino acids. The V gene lost 4 bases and the J gene lost 0 bases, with 12 bases spanning the gap. CDR1 and CDR2 from the germline V gene are SGHRS and YFSETQ. CDR3 residues: CASSNPRDSTDTQYF. The DNA of the CDR3 is TGCGCCAGCAGCAACCCGCGGGATAGCACAGATACGCAGTATTTT.

CDR3 nucleotides: TGTGCCAGCACTACCGGGACTAGAGGTTCAGATACGCAGTATTTT. This gives the protein CASTTGTRGSDTQYF. This sequence joins TRBV27 and TRBJ2-3; 8 nucleotides align to TRBD2. Germline lookup yields CDR1 MNHEY and CDR2 SMNVEV (reference sequence). The CDR3 sequence is 15 residues long. Germline trimming cut 7 bases from V and 4 bases from J; bases unmatched to any gene: 10.

The rearrangement links TRBV7-3 to TRBJ2-1, with no clear D. The CDR3 covers 14 residues. Germline V gene data show CDR1 as SGHTA and CDR2 as FQGTGA. The V and J ends lost 5 bases and 9 bases respectively, with 17 bases between them. The CDR3 protein is CASSPRVASAEQFF. CDR3 in DNA: TGTGCCAGCAGCCCTCGGGTTGCTAGTGCTGAGCAGTTCTTC.

The V gene is TRBV9, the J gene TRBJ2-1, with 8 nucleotides matching TRBD1. CDR3 length equals 14 residues. V lost 3 bases and J lost 5; bases outside the gene matches: 4. CDR1 SGDLS and CDR2 YYNGEE come from the germline V gene. The CDR3 here is CASSATGANNEQFF. Here the CDR3 DNA reads TGTGCCAGCAGCGCGACAGGGGCCAACAATGAGCAGTTCTTC.